One TCR beta chain is described in this entry. Antigen: not known. Profiling relied on immunoSEQ multiplex PCR, and the TCRdb table lists in-frame clones only, not all of them. The sample lists fewer than 400,000 clones, around 90% occurring once. The sample originates from a study of cytomegalovirus exposure and HLA in healthy donors. These donors were members of the 120-subject validation cohort, a group separate from the approximately 640-subject first cohort. Study-level findings and limits: Most TCR sequences were rare, but some public TCRs occurred in many donors.

Per germline, CDR1 SGHAT and CDR2 FQNNGV. CDR3 length equals 15 residues. Unmatched junction bases numbered 8, after V lost 6 bases and J lost 1 base. The rearrangement uses TRBV11-2 and TRBJ2-5; 7 bases agree with TRBD1. The sequenced material came from PBMCs. The TCR comes from a man aged 30-40 years in good health and CMV-seronegative. CDR3 in amino acids: CASSFKTGTQETQYF. The CDR3 coding sequence is TGTGCCAGCAGTTTTAAGACAGGGACCCAAGAGACCCAGTACTTC.